What follows are 13 T cell receptor beta chains derived from one specimen sequenced in a study of blood T cell repertoires in COVID-19. Clones were sequenced by immunoSEQ multiplex PCR, and TCRdb holds only the in-frame ones, with some missing. The sample has 250,000 to 300,000 clones, about 93% seen once. The sequenced sample was PBMCs or T cells enriched from blood (not recorded which). Receptor source: a woman aged 25 to 45 who had recovered from COVID-19.

On this clone: The sample carries other DNA sequences with the same CDR3. The chain carries TRBV30 and TRBJ1-1, with D maybe TRBD1 (5 bases). The germline V gene encodes CDR1 GTSNPN and CDR2 SVGIG (reference sequence). The CDR3 has 13 residues. V was cut by 0 bases and J by 5 bases, with 10 bases left in between. This chain's CDR3 is CAWSVAGGTEAFF. The DNA of the CDR3 is TGTGCCTGGAGTGTTGCGGGGGGGACTGAAGCTTTCTTT.

The chain recombines TRBV19 with TRBJ2-4; 7 bases fit TRBD2. The V segment lost 1 base and the J segment 11 bases; nucleotides outside the gene matches: 11. Germline CDR1 LNHDA, CDR2 SQIVND (reference sequence). This CDR3 has 15 residues. In nucleotides, the CDR3 is TGTGCCAGTAGTATAGGGGCGGGAGTAAAACCCCTTCAGTACTTC. Amino acid sequence: CASSIGAGVKPLQYF.

The rearrangement links TRBV5-6 to TRBJ1-2, with a weak D call TRBD1 (5 bases). Per the germline V gene, CDR1 is SGHDT and CDR2 is YYEEEE. The V gene lost 4 bases and the J gene lost 4 bases, with 20 bases spanning the gap. This CDR3 spans 16 amino acids. The DNA for the CDR3 is TGTGCCAGCAGCGATCGACAGAATTCCCTGCTCTATGGCTACACCTTC. Its protein is CASSDRQNSLLYGYTF.

The chain uses TRBV18 and TRBJ2-1; 9 nucleotides line up with TRBD2. The CDR3 has 16 amino acids. The trim removed 3 bases at V and 5 bases at J, leaving 8 bases unmatched. Germline V gene lookup returns CDR1 KGHSH and CDR2 LQKENI. The CDR3 DNA sequence: TGTGCCAGCTCACCCTCCGTAGCGGGAGTGGACAATGAGCAGTTCTTC. This codes for CASSPSVAGVDNEQFF. Filled out from reference TRBV18 and TRBJ2-1, the complete variable domain reads NAGVMQNPRHLVRRRGQEARLRCSPMKGHSHVYWYRQLPEEGLKFMVYLQKENIIDESGMPKERFSAEFPKEGPSILRIQQVVRGDSAAYFCASSPSVAGVDNEQFFGPGTRLTVL.

The CDR3 loop is CASSLGQGSLGTNQPQHF. The CDR3 region has the DNA TGTGCCAGCTCACTCGGACAGGGAAGTTTGGGGACGAATCAGCCCCAGCATTTT. This sequence joins TRBV18 and TRBJ1-5, with 8 bases identical to TRBD1. Per the germline V gene, CDR1 is KGHSH and CDR2 is LQKENI. The CDR3 totals 18 residues. V gave up 4 bases and J gave up 4 bases; unmatched junction bases: 15.

J is TRBJ2-7 and V is TRBV29-1; 7 bases map to TRBD1. CDR1 SQVTM and CDR2 ANQGSEA come from the germline V gene. The CDR3 runs to 13 residues. V lost 7 bases and J lost 6; bases outside the gene matches: 12. Here the CDR3 reads CSAVGLSGGEQYF. The DNA of the CDR3 is TGCAGCGCCGTCGGGTTATCAGGGGGCGAGCAGTACTTC.

This chain uses TRBV19 with TRBJ2-1, with 11 bases matching TRBD1. The V segment lost 4 bases and the J segment 5 bases; nucleotides outside the gene matches: 4. From germline, CDR1 is LNHDA and CDR2 SQIVND (reference sequence). This CDR3 has 15 residues. DNA for the CDR3: TGTGCCAGTAGTACCGGGACAGGGGGGAACAATGAGCAGTTCTTC. Residues: CASSTGTGGNNEQFF.

The V gene is TRBV3-1 (or the pseudogene TRBV3-2), the J gene TRBJ2-7; 8 nucleotides line up with TRBD2. The junction had 6 bases not matched to a gene; V was cut back by 3 bases and J by 2 bases. The CDR3 loop spans 15 amino acids. Germline V lookup: CDR1 LGHDT, CDR2 YNNKEL (reference sequence). As DNA, the CDR3 is TGTGCCAGCAGCCAGGGGACTAGGGGAGCCTACGAGCAGTACTTC. This gives the protein CASSQGTRGAYEQYF.

This chain connects TRBV25-1 to TRBJ2-1; tentative D call: TRBD2 (6 bases). Trimming cost V 3 bases and J 5 bases, with 14 bases left between them. CDR1 is MGHDK, CDR2 SYGVNS, per germline. The CDR3 is 15 amino acids. The CDR3 DNA follows: TGTGCCAGCAGTGACCCTGGGACTTCTCACAATGAGCAGTTCTTC. Its protein is CASSDPGTSHNEQFF.

The chain is built from TRBV2 and TRBJ2-3; 7 nucleotides agree with TRBD1. The germline CDR1 and CDR2 sequences are SNHLY and FYNNEI. J lost 4 bases, V lost 3 bases, and 4 bases had no gene match. The CDR3 length is 14 residues. The CDR3 nucleotides are TGTGCCAGCAGTGATCGAGGGGGCGCAGATACGCAGTATTTT. Its protein is CASSDRGGADTQYF.

CDR3 region: CASSQTGDPPYGYTF. DNA for the CDR3: TGTGCCAGCAGTCAGACAGGGGATCCCCCCTATGGCTACACCTTC. The J gene is TRBJ1-2, the V gene TRBV28; 8 positions agree with TRBD1. CDR3 size: 15 residues. The germline CDR1 and CDR2 sequences are MDHEN and SYDVKM. The J segment lost 4 bases and the V segment lost 5 bases, leaving 9 bases of the junction unmatched.

The chain combines TRBV10-3 with TRBJ2-7; 8 nucleotides agree with TRBD2. The CDR3 is made up of 15 amino acids. With V trimmed by 6 bases and J by 5 bases, 12 bases remained unmatched. Germline V gives CDR1 ENHRY, CDR2 SYGVKD. The DNA for the CDR3 is TGTGCCATCAGAGATAGCGGGACGTCCGCCCACGAGCAGTACTTC. This translates into CAIRDSGTSAHEQYF.

The rearrangement links TRBV2 to TRBJ1-2; 10 positions match TRBD1. The V segment lost 6 bases and the J segment 7 bases; nucleotides outside the gene matches: 8. The CDR3 sequence is 14 residues long. Germline V gene lookup returns CDR1 SNHLY and CDR2 FYNNEI. CDR3 residues: CASSSTGGFGGYTF. CDR3 DNA sequence: TGTGCCAGCAGCTCGACAGGGGGCTTCGGTGGCTACACCTTC.